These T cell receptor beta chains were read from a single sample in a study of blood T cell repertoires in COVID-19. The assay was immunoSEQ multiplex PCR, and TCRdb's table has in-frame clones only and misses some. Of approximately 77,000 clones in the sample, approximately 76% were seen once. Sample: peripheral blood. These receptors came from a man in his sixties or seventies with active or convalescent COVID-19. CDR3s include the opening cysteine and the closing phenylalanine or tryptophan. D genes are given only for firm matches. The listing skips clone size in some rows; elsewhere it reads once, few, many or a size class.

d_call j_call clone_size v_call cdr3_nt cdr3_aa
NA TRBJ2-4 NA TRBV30 TGTGCCTGGAGTGACGGTCTAGCCAAAAACATTCAGTACTTC CAWSDGLAKNIQYF
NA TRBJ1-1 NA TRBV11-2 TGTGCCAGCAGCTTAGTGGGCAGGGCCCCTGAGAGCACTGAAGCTTTCTTT CASSLVGRAPESTEAFF
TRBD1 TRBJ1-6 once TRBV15 TGTGCCACCAGCAGAGCGACAGGGAGGTCCTATAATTCACCCCTCCACTTT CATSRATGRSYNSPLHF
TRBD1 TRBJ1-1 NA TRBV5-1 TGCGCCAGCAGCTTACAGGGGAGAAATGAAGCTTTCTTT CASSLQGRNEAFF
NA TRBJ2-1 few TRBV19 TGTGCCAGTAGTAAAAGGGGTTTTGGTAATGAGCAGTTCTTC CASSKRGFGNEQFF
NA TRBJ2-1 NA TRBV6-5 TGTGCCACCAGCTTGGGGGCAGCCTACAATGAGCAGTTCTTC CATSLGAAYNEQFF
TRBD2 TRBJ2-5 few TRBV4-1 TGCGCCAGCAGCCCGAATACCGGGGGGGCGTACCAAGAGACCCAGTACTTC CASSPNTGGAYQETQYF
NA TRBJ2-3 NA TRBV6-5 TGTGCCAGCAGTTACGCGGGCGCGGTTACAGATACGCAGTATTTT CASSYAGAVTDTQYF
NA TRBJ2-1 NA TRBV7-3 TGTGCCAGCAGCTTACCTTCCAGGGGAGCGACGTACAATGAGCAGTTCTTC CASSLPSRGATYNEQFF
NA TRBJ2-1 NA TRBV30 TGTGCCTGGAGTACGGACAATGAGCAGTTCTTC CAWSTDNEQFF
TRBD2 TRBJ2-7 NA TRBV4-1 TGCGCCAGCAGCCAAGGGAGGGGCGGGGGCTACGAGCAGTACTTC CASSQGRGGGYEQYF
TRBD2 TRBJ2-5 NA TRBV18 TGTGCCAGCTCCTCCGCGGGGGGCCCGCAAGAGACCCAGTACTTC CASSSAGGPQETQYF
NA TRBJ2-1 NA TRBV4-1 TGCGCCAGCAGCCCCGTCGGGGTGTACAATGAGCAGTTCTTC CASSPVGVYNEQFF
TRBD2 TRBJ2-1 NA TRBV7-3 TGTGCCAGCAGTGGGACTAGCTCGCCTGAGCAGTTCTTC CASSGTSSPEQFF
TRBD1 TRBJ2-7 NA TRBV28 TGTGCCAGCAGTCCAAACCGACAGGGGCAGTACTTC CASSPNRQGQYF
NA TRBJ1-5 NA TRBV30 TGTGCCTGGAGTGTAGGGGCAAGTAGCAATCAGCCCCAGCATTTT CAWSVGASSNQPQHF
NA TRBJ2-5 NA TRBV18 TGTGCCAGCTCACCACTTGGGGGGCAAGAGACCCAGTACTTC CASSPLGGQETQYF
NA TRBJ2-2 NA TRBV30 TGTGCCTGCCACGATCAGGGTTCCACCGGGGAGCTGTTTTTT CACHDQGSTGELFF
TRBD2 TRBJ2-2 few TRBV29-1 TGCAGCGTTGTAGCGGGGGCGAACACCGGGGAGCTGTTTTTT CSVVAGANTGELFF
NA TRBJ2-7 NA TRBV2 TGTGCCAGCAGGAGCCGGGTCTCGACGTCCGAGCAGTACTTC CASRSRVSTSEQYF
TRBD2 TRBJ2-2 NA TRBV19 TGTGCCAGTAGTTCGCGGGGGGAGGGAACCGGGGAGCTGTTTTTT CASSSRGEGTGELFF
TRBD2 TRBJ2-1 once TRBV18 TGTGCCAGCTCACCGGGACTAGCGGGGGGCTACAATGAGCAGTTCTTC CASSPGLAGGYNEQFF
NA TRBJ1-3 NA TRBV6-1 TGTGCCAGCAGTGATGAAACAGGCTTTGGAAACACCATATATTTT CASSDETGFGNTIYF
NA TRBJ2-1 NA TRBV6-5 TGTGCCAGCAGTCCGACTAGGACTCACAATGAGCAGTTCTTC CASSPTRTHNEQFF
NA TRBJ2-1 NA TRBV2 TGTGCCAGCCGTCCAGACTACAATGAGCAGTTCTTC CASRPDYNEQFF
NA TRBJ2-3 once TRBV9 TGTGCCAGCAGCGTAGGGGGGGTTGGTACGCAGTATTTT CASSVGGVGTQYF
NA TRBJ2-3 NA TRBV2 TGTGCCAGCAGTGTTTCGGTCGTCACAGATACGCAGTATTTT CASSVSVVTDTQYF
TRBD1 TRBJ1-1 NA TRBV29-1 TGCAGCGCCCGGGACAGGGGAAGGAACACTGAAGCTTTCTTT CSARDRGRNTEAFF
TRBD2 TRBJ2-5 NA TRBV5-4 TGTGCCAGCAGCTATAACGACCCGGGACTAAAAGAGACCCAGTACTTC CASSYNDPGLKETQYF
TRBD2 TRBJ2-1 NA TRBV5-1 TGCGCCAGCAGCTTGGCCAGAGCTAGCGGCGGGAATGAGCAGTTCTTC CASSLARASGGNEQFF
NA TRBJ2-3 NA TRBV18 TGTGCCAGCTCACCCCAGGGGGGAGATCGGTATTTT CASSPQGGDRYF
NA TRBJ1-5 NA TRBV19 TGTGCCAGTAGTATTCAGGGAAGGGGACAGCCCCAGCATTTT CASSIQGRGQPQHF
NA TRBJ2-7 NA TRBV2 TGTGCCAGCGACTCAGAATTTTCCTACGAGCAGTACTTC CASDSEFSYEQYF
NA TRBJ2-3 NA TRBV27 TGTGCCAGGGGGCCCCCCCTCTTAAAGTATCCGAGCCGATACTCAACAGATACGCAGTATTTT CARGPPLLKYPSRYSTDTQYF
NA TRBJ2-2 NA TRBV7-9 TGTGCCAGCAGCTTGGCGGTCCGAACCGGGGAGCTGTTTTTT CASSLAVRTGELFF
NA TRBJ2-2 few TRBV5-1 TGCGCCAGCAGCTGGGACACCGCGAACACCGGGGAGCTGTTTTTT CASSWDTANTGELFF
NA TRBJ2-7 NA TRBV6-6 TGTGCCAGCAGCTATTCCCGGGTCCAAGAGGGCTACGAGCAGTACTTC CASSYSRVQEGYEQYF
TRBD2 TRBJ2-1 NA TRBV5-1 TGCGCCAGCAGCTTGGGACTAGCGGGGTTTAATGAGCAGTTCTTC CASSLGLAGFNEQFF
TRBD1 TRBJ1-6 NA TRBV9 TGTGCCAGCAGCGCGACGGGACAGATACGTTCACCCCTCCACTTT CASSATGQIRSPLHF
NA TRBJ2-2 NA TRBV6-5 TGTGCCAGCAGTTACAAGGCAGGGTACACCGGGGAGCTGTTTTTT CASSYKAGYTGELFF
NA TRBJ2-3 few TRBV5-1 TGCGCCAGCCGATCCGGGATTGGGCGGGTAATCCCTAGCACAGATACGCAGTATTTT CASRSGIGRVIPSTDTQYF
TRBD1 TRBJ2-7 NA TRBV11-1 TGTGCCAGCAGCCTCCGACAGGGCTACGAGCAGTACTTC CASSLRQGYEQYF